Listed below are T cell receptor beta chains from one sample, sequenced in a study of blood T cells in healthy people across ages. TCRdb itself ran the 5' RACE reads through MiXCR, one entry per CDR3 protein. The repertoire holds approximately 940,000 distinct CDR3 sequences, roughly 48% seen once, with roughly an eighth in the top ten. Source material: blood. The source of these receptors is a young man in good health. Both conserved end residues are part of each CDR3. The D gene is left open where the match is weak. Size is omitted from some rows. Given values are once, few, many or a class for expanded clones.

d_call	v_call	clone_size	j_call	cdr3_aa	cdr3_nt
.	TRBV7-2	.	TRBJ2-7	CASSYDSWKSYEQYF	TGTGCCAGCAGCTACGACAGTTGGAAATCCTACGAGCAGTACTTC
TRBD1	TRBV30	.	TRBJ1-1	CAWSVSTGQGAAEAFF	TGTGCCTGGAGTGTAAGCACTGGACAGGGAGCCGCTGAAGCTTTCTTT
TRBD1	TRBV15	.	TRBJ2-1	CATSRGGTGHRGGSYNEQFF	TGTGCCACCAGCAGAGGAGGGACAGGGCATCGGGGCGGCTCCTACAATGAGCAGTTCTTC
.	TRBV6-5	few	TRBJ2-7	CASSYSEDSYEQYF	TGTGCCAGCAGTTACTCGGAGGACTCCTACGAGCAGTACTTC
.	TRBV10-3	.	TRBJ1-5	CAISPNSNQPQHF	TGTGCCATCAGCCCAAACAGCAATCAGCCCCAGCATTTT
.	TRBV7-8	once	TRBJ1-2	CASSLDSRAVNGYTF	TGTGCCAGCAGCTTAGATAGTAGGGCAGTCAATGGCTACACCTTC
.	TRBV28	.	TRBJ2-7	CASSLDTTSSYEQYF	TGTGCCAGCAGCCTCGATACGACCAGCTCCTACGAGCAGTACTTC
TRBD2	TRBV15	.	TRBJ2-5	CATSRDRGVNEQYF	TGTGCCACCAGCAGAGATCGGGGGGTCAATGAGCAGTACTTC
.	TRBV12-3/TRBV12-4	.	TRBJ2-7	CASSKKTGACEQYF	TGTGCCAGCAGCAAGAAGACTGGGGCCTGCGAGCAGTACTTC
.	TRBV6-2/TRBV6-3	.	TRBJ1-5	CASSQAGDFQPQHF	TGTGCCAGCAGCCAGGCCGGGGATTTTCAGCCCCAGCATTTT
TRBD2	TRBV28	.	TRBJ2-5	CASSPTSGRIETQYF	TGTGCCAGCAGTCCGACTAGCGGGAGGATAGAGACCCAGTACTTC
.	TRBV2	.	TRBJ1-2	CASSEAAGISGYTF	TGTGCCAGCAGTGAAGCGGCCGGGATCTCCGGCTACACCTTC
.	TRBV12-3/TRBV12-4	.	TRBJ1-6	CASSLAVSYNSPLHF	TGTGCCAGCAGTTTGGCGGTCTCCTATAATTCACCCCTCCACTTT
.	TRBV3-1	few	TRBJ2-5	CASSLQAGTQYF	TGTGCCAGCAGCCTCCAAGCAGGGACCCAGTACTTC
TRBD2	TRBV30	.	TRBJ2-3	CAWSVLRTSGGGTDTQYF	TGTGCCTGGAGTGTACTGCGGACTAGCGGGGGTGGCACAGATACGCAGTATTTT
.	TRBV9	.	TRBJ2-5	CASSREGVPSQETQYF	TGTGCCAGCAGCCGAGAGGGGGTCCCTAGCCAAGAGACCCAGTACTTC
.	TRBV5-1	few	TRBJ2-7	CASRLSGGTYKQYF	TGCGCCAGCAGACTTTCCGGCGGGACCTACAAGCAGTACTTC
.	TRBV5-1	.	TRBJ2-6	CASRVAPLGANVLTF	TGCGCCAGCCGAGTCGCCCCTCTCGGGGCCAACGTCCTGACTTTC
TRBD1	TRBV20-1	few	TRBJ2-7	CSGKVPGQGNYEQYF	TGCAGTGGCAAGGTTCCGGGACAGGGGAACTACGAGCAGTACTTC
TRBD2	TRBV3-1	few	TRBJ2-4	CASSQAETSGKNIQYF	TGTGCCAGCAGCCAAGCGGAGACTAGCGGGAAAAACATTCAGTACTTC
.	TRBV5-4	.	TRBJ2-5	CASSWGLEGGTQYF	TGTGCCAGCAGCTGGGGCCTTGAGGGGGGGACCCAGTACTTC
.	TRBV27	few	TRBJ2-3	CASSPRTISSTDTQYF	TGTGCCAGCAGCCCCAGGACAATCTCTAGCACAGATACGCAGTATTTT
.	TRBV4-3	many	TRBJ2-7	CASSQDRGSYEQYF	TGCGCCAGCAGCCAAGACCGTGGCAGCTACGAGCAGTACTTC
.	TRBV4-2	.	TRBJ2-7	CASSQDLLVGSDSYEQYF	TGTGCCAGCAGCCAAGATCTCCTAGTCGGTAGCGATTCCTACGAGCAGTACTTC
.	TRBV30	few	TRBJ1-2	CAWSVSGGYTF	TGTGCCTGGAGTGTATCGGGTGGCTACACCTTC
.	TRBV4-1	few	TRBJ2-5	CASSPGRGETQYF	TGCGCCAGCAGCCCAGGTAGGGGAGAGACCCAGTACTTC
.	TRBV7-9	many	TRBJ1-5	CASSVNQDQPQHF	TGTGCCAGCAGCGTCAACCAGGATCAGCCCCAGCATTTT
.	TRBV6-1	.	TRBJ1-2	CASRDTLYGYTF	TGTGCCAGCAGAGACACCCTCTATGGCTACACCTTC
.	TRBV29-1	.	TRBJ2-5	CSLLSVTEEETQYF	TGCAGCCTACTATCCGTCACTGAGGAAGAGACCCAGTACTTC
TRBD1	TRBV5-1	few	TRBJ1-5	CASSWTGDNQPQHF	TGCGCCAGCAGCTGGACAGGGGACAATCAGCCCCAGCATTTT
.	TRBV4-2	few	TRBJ1-5	CASSQEPLTSNQPQHF	TGTGCCAGCAGCCAAGAACCGCTAACTAGCAATCAGCCCCAGCATTTT